These 30 T cell receptor beta chains share one sample of origin, sequenced in a study of CD8 T cells in Susac syndrome. Random hexamers were used to reverse transcribe an amount of roughly 0.5 to 1 ug RNA. TCRdb re-called the immunoSEQ multiplex PCR reads with MiXCR, one entry per CDR3 protein. The sample contains more than 120,000 distinct CDR3 sequences, approximately 94% of which appear only once. Sequencing used CD4+ T cells from PBMCs. These receptor sequences come from a human donor in good health.

The J gene is TRBJ2-1, the V gene TRBV7-3, with TRBD1 identical over 7 bases. This CDR3 is 14 amino acids long. CDR1 and CDR2 (germline): SGHTA, FQGTGA. The J segment lost 6 bases and the V segment lost 2 bases, leaving 4 bases of the junction unmatched. The chain's CDR3 is CASSLDRVPNEQFF. The CDR3 bases are TGTGCCAGCAGCTTAGACAGGGTCCCCAATGAGCAGTTCTTC.

J is TRBJ2-1 and V is TRBV12-3 or TRBV12-4; the D gene is possibly TRBD1 (6 bases). The CDR3 is made up of 16 amino acids. V was trimmed by 5 bases and J by 8 bases, leaving 22 bases between them. Here the CDR3 reads CASSHPRGWGMDEQFF. DNA for the CDR3: TGTGCCAGCAGTCACCCCAGGGGCTGGGGGATGGATGAGCAGTTCTTC.

The chain employs TRBV3-1 and TRBJ2-1; the D is unclear. The CDR3 is 15 amino acids. Deletions cut 3 bases from V and 1 base from J, with 10 bases between. Germline V CDR1 and CDR2: LGHDT, YNNKEL (reference sequence). The DNA for the CDR3 is TGTGCCAGCAGCCAGATTGCGGATTCCTACAATGAGCAGTTCTTC. Its protein is CASSQIADSYNEQFF.

The rearrangement uses TRBV5-1 and TRBJ1-2; perhaps TRBD1 as D (5 bases). Per germline, CDR1 SGHRS and CDR2 YFSETQ. This CDR3 spans 15 amino acids. The germline V and J ends were trimmed by 0 bases and 7 bases, with 16 bases remaining between them. CDR3 amino acids: CASSLEFGGYSGYTF. The CDR3 DNA is TGCGCCAGCAGCTTGGAATTCGGGGGTTACAGTGGCTACACCTTC.

This clonotype has just one count. The chain is built from TRBV30 and TRBJ1-1; D gene uncertain. The ends were cut back, 3 bases at V and 6 bases at J, with 8 bases in the middle. The CDR3 is made up of 11 amino acids. Per germline, CDR1 GTSNPN and CDR2 SVGIG (reference sequence). The CDR3 DNA reads TGTGCCTGGAGCTTGGCATCTGAAGCTTTCTTT. This gives the protein CAWSLASEAFF.

The chain combines TRBV11-2 with TRBJ2-7; 8 nucleotides match TRBD2. The CDR3 has 17 residues. CDR1 is SGHAT, CDR2 FQNNGV, per germline. V lost 4 bases, J lost 5 bases, and 16 bases stayed unmatched. This CDR3 is CASSSFGGGRSLDEQYF. For the CDR3, the DNA is TGTGCCAGCAGCTCGTTCGGGGGGGGCAGAAGTCTCGACGAGCAGTACTTC.

The rearrangement uses TRBV19 and TRBJ1-2, with D maybe TRBD1 (5 bases). The ends were cut back, 7 bases at V and 2 bases at J, with 17 bases in the middle. Per germline, CDR1 LNHDA and CDR2 SQIVND (reference sequence). The CDR3 totals 15 residues. CDR3 amino acids: CASTTSRDSNYGYTF. The CDR3, as DNA: TGTGCCAGTACCACCTCCAGGGATTCCAACTATGGCTACACCTTC.

The rearrangement joins TRBV12-3 or TRBV12-4 to TRBJ2-3; TRBD1 agrees at 7 bases. The J segment lost 5 bases and the V segment lost 7 bases, leaving 9 bases of the junction unmatched. This CDR3 has 14 amino acids. The CDR3 DNA reads as TGTGCCAGCACCCTACAGGGGATTGGAGATACGCAGTATTTT. The encoded protein is CASTLQGIGDTQYF.

The chain joins TRBV10-3 to TRBJ1-2; D is unresolved. The germline V and J ends were trimmed by 0 bases and 8 bases, with 7 bases remaining between them. The CDR3 is 12 amino acids. Germline V gene data show CDR1 as ENHRY and CDR2 as SYGVKD. The CDR3 region is CAISESSSGYTF. The CDR3 nucleotides read TGTGCCATCAGTGAGTCTTCGTCCGGCTACACCTTC.

V gene TRBV14 combines with J gene TRBJ2-7; 9 bases are shared with TRBD2. The germline gives CDR1 SGHDN, CDR2 FVKESK. The CDR3 consists of 15 residues. Trimming removed 5 bases from V and 4 bases from J; junction bases left unmatched: 9. DNA of the CDR3: TGTGCCAGCAGCGCCCGGACTAGCGAAAGATACGAGCAGTACTTC. As protein: CASSARTSERYEQYF.

This rearrangement joins TRBV24-1 to TRBJ2-2; TRBD2 agrees at 9 bases. CDR1 and CDR2 from the germline V gene are KGHDR and SFDVKD. The junction had 6 bases not matched to a gene; V was cut back by 0 bases and J by 5 bases. This CDR3 is 17 amino acids long. In DNA, the CDR3 is TGTGCCACCAGTGATTTGGACCTAGCGGGATTGACCGGGGAGCTGTTTTTT. It encodes CATSDLDLAGLTGELFF.

The V and J genes are TRBV27 and TRBJ1-1; 9 bases agree with TRBD1. V was pared by 1 base and J by 6 bases, with 6 bases of the junction left unmatched. The CDR3 is made up of 15 amino acids. Germline-derived CDR1 and CDR2 are MNHEY and SMNVEV (reference sequence). The CDR3 DNA reads as TGTGCCAGCAGTTTATTGCCGAGACAGGGGGCTGAAGCTTTCTTT. Its translation: CASSLLPRQGAEAFF.

This chain connects TRBV9 to TRBJ2-4; tentatively, D is TRBD2 (6 bases). The CDR3 runs 15 residues. Germline CDR1 and CDR2: SGDLS and YYNGEE. Trimming took off 0 bases at V and 7 bases at J, with 14 bases between the two ends. DNA of the CDR3: TGTGCCAGCAGCGTAGTCGGGGCGGGGTCCAACATTCAGTACTTC. Its protein product is CASSVVGAGSNIQYF.

This rearrangement joins TRBV23-1 to TRBJ2-1; 9 nucleotides agree with TRBD1. TRBV23-1 is sorted into the ORF group, with uncertain function. V shed 0 bases, J shed 8 bases, and the junction held 2 bases outside the gene matches. The CDR3 loop spans 14 amino acids. The CDR3 region is CASSQSDRGHEQFF. The DNA for the CDR3 is TGCGCCAGCAGTCAATCGGACAGGGGCCATGAGCAGTTCTTC.

The rearrangement uses TRBV28 and TRBJ2-5; D is perhaps TRBD2 (6 bases). Germline V gene sequence: CDR1 MDHEN, CDR2 SYDVKM. The V and J ends lost 5 bases and 7 bases respectively, with 17 bases between them. The CDR3 length is 14 residues. The CDR3 sequence is CASSLGAGKGTQYF. As DNA, the CDR3 is TGTGCCAGCAGTCTAGGGGCGGGGAAAGGGACCCAGTACTTC.

As concerns this clonotype: The junction departs from the called germline gene at one end, perhaps through a read error. J is TRBJ2-7 and V is TRBV29-1, with 12 positions matching TRBD2. Per the germline V gene, CDR1 is SQVTM and CDR2 is ANQGSEA. This CDR3 region has 14 residues. CDR3 residues: CSVGGTSGPYGQYF. DNA of the CDR3: TGCAGCGTGGGGGGGACTAGCGGGCCCTACGGGCAGTACTTC.

This sequence joins TRBV2 and TRBJ2-2; D unresolved. Germline CDR1 and CDR2: SNHLY and FYNNEI. V was shortened by 4 bases and J by 4 bases, with 4 bases between the two germline ends. The CDR3 length is 12 residues. CDR3 amino acids: CASSGFTGELFF. In nucleotides, the CDR3 is TGTGCCAGCAGTGGCTTCACCGGGGAGCTGTTTTTT. The entire variable domain, with the rest obtained from reference TRBV2 and TRBJ2-2, is as follows: EPEVTQTPSHQVTQMGQEVILRCVPISNHLYFYWYRQILGQKVEFLVSFYNNEISEKSEIFDDQFSVERPDGSNFTLKIRSTKLEDSAMYFCASSGFTGELFFGEGSRLTVL.

The chain combines TRBV10-3 with TRBJ2-2; 8 bases agree with TRBD1. This CDR3 contains 13 residues. Losses at the gene ends were 6 bases for V and 7 bases for J; bases not matched to a gene: 4. The germline V gene encodes CDR1 ENHRY and CDR2 SYGVKD. CDR3 protein: CAIRGQVGGELFF. CDR3 coding DNA: TGTGCCATCAGGGGACAGGTCGGCGGGGAGCTGTTTTTT.

The chain couples TRBV5-1 to TRBJ1-2; maybe TRBD1 (5 bases). V was trimmed by 3 bases and J by 3 bases, leaving 9 bases between them. Germline-derived CDR1 and CDR2 are SGHRS and YFSETQ. This CDR3 contains 13 residues. CDR3 amino acids: CASSSGGDYGYTF. The CDR3 region has the DNA TGCGCCAGCAGCTCGGGGGGAGACTATGGCTACACCTTC.

This chain uses TRBV11-2 with TRBJ2-3, with 11 bases that match TRBD2. CDR3 length: 18 amino acids. V dropped 5 bases and J dropped 0; count of bases not matched to a gene: 10. The germline V gene encodes CDR1 SGHAT and CDR2 FQNNGV. CDR3 region: CASSPRLAGQPSTDTQYF. The CDR3 DNA sequence: TGTGCCAGCAGCCCGCGACTAGCGGGGCAACCTAGCACAGATACGCAGTATTTT.

V gene TRBV20-1 combines with J gene TRBJ1-5, with D possibly TRBD1 on 6 matching bases. Germline CDR1 reads DFQATT; CDR2 reads SNEGSKA (reference sequence). V was trimmed by 5 bases and J by 7 bases, leaving 15 bases between them. This CDR3 has 13 residues. CDR3 in DNA: TGCAGTGCTCTCGACAGGCCTGAACAGCCCCAGCATTTT. Residues: CSALDRPEQPQHF.

V usage is TRBV20-1 and J usage is TRBJ2-5, with 11 nucleotides matching TRBD2. This CDR3 is built from 16 residues. J lost 4 bases, V lost 0 bases, and 7 bases had no gene match. Germline-derived CDR1 and CDR2 are DFQATT and SNEGSKA (reference sequence). CDR3 nucleotides: TGCAGTGCTAGAGATAGAAAGACTAGCGGGACAGAGACCCAGTACTTC. It yields the protein CSARDRKTSGTETQYF.

CDR3 region: CASSVGSGRSYNEQFF. CDR3 sequence (DNA): TGTGCCAGCAGTGTGGGTAGCGGGCGCTCCTACAATGAGCAGTTCTTC. The gene calls are TRBV25-1 and TRBJ2-1; 7 bases align to TRBD2. With 4 bases clipped from V and 0 bases from J, the junction kept 6 bases outside the gene matches. This CDR3 is built from 16 residues. Per germline, CDR1 MGHDK and CDR2 SYGVNS.

The chain recombines TRBV5-4 with TRBJ2-3; TRBD2 matches at 7 bases. Losses at the gene ends were 2 bases for V and 9 bases for J; bases not matched to a gene: 15. CDR3 size: 16 residues. Germline loops: CDR1 SGHNT, CDR2 YYREEE (reference sequence). The CDR3 nucleotides are TGTGCCAGCAGCTTAGCCGGGACTACGCTGTCAGGGACGCAGTATTTT. Translating it yields CASSLAGTTLSGTQYF.

The chain employs TRBV15 and TRBJ2-7, with 9 bases identical to TRBD1. The J segment lost 3 bases and the V segment lost 6 bases, leaving 9 bases of the junction unmatched. Germline V gene sequence: CDR1 LNHNV, CDR2 YYDKDF (reference sequence). The length of the CDR3 is 15 residues. CDR3 DNA sequence: TGTGCCACCAGAGACCCGGGACAGGGTGGCTACGAGCAGTACTTC. The encoded protein is CATRDPGQGGYEQYF.

This chain connects TRBV3-1 to TRBJ2-6; D may match TRBD1 or TRBD2 (5 bases each). The length of the CDR3 is 15 residues. Germline V lookup: CDR1 LGHDT, CDR2 YNNKEL (reference sequence). V was trimmed by 1 base and J by 2 bases, leaving 6 bases between them. CDR3: CASSQGGTGANVLTF. The CDR3 coding sequence is TGTGCCAGCAGCCAAGGGGGGACTGGGGCCAACGTCCTGACTTTC.

The V call is TRBV12-3 or TRBV12-4, the J call TRBJ1-1; D possibly corresponds to TRBD1 (5 bases). V lost 2 bases to trimming and J lost 11 bases, with 18 bases between them. The CDR3 is made up of 14 amino acids. The CDR3 protein is CASSLRQGRIGAFF. The CDR3, as DNA: TGTGCCAGCAGTTTACGGCAGGGCCGAATCGGGGCTTTCTTT.

This clonotype was seen once. V and J are TRBV19 and TRBJ2-7; D is undetermined. V was trimmed by 1 base and J by 2 bases, leaving 18 bases between them. This CDR3 is 17 amino acids long. Germline V CDR1 and CDR2: LNHDA, SQIVND (reference sequence). The CDR3 loop is CASSIALGSNIPYEQYF. The DNA for the CDR3 is TGTGCCAGTAGTATAGCCCTCGGGTCAAACATCCCCTACGAGCAGTACTTC.

The chain recombines TRBV7-2 with TRBJ1-2; 11 bases map to TRBD1. The CDR3 covers 15 residues. J was trimmed by 1 base and V by 5 bases; bases with no gene match: 3. CDR1 is SGHTA, CDR2 FQGNSA, per germline. The CDR3 sequence is CASSPGTGGNYGYTF. The CDR3 region has the DNA TGTGCCAGCAGCCCCGGGACAGGGGGTAACTATGGCTACACCTTC.

V usage is TRBV18 and J usage is TRBJ2-7; 7 bases line up with TRBD2. The CDR3 runs 18 residues. The V gene end was trimmed by 3 bases and the J gene end by 1 base; junction bases not matched to a gene: 15. In germline, CDR1 is KGHSH, CDR2 LQKENI. The chain's CDR3 is CASSPGTGGGSWSYEQYF. The CDR3 DNA reads as TGTGCCAGCTCACCCGGTACGGGAGGTGGGAGTTGGTCCTACGAGCAGTACTTC.